This T cell receptor (beta chain) stems from a study of cytomegalovirus exposure and HLA in healthy donors. Study-wide background: There were under 130 million unique TCR beta sequences, drawn from roughly 200 million T cells, in an earlier analysis.

The V gene's germline CDR1 is LNHDA and CDR2 SQIVND (reference sequence). Between the trimmed V and J ends, which lost 3 bases and 4 bases, there was a span of 7 bases. CDR3 length: 12 residues. It was with 60 Vbeta and 13 Jbeta primers that the PCR ran. Method: immunoSEQ multiplex PCR; TCRdb's copy keeps in-frame clones and lacks some. Across over 55,000 clones, the top ten clones capture more than 15% of the sample. The source material was PBMCs. This chain joins TRBV19 and TRBJ2-7; D remains ambiguous. This sequence originates from a boy under 18 in good health and CMV-seronegative. CDR3 in DNA: TGTGCCAGTAGTATTAGCAATTACGAGCAGTACTTC. Its translation: CASSISNYEQYF. Full variable domain (outside the CDR3, taken from reference TRBV19 and TRBJ2-7): DGGITQSPKYLFRKEGQNVTLSCEQNLNHDAMYWYRQDPGQGLRLIYYSQIVNDFQKGDIAEGYSVSREKKESFPLTVTSAQKNPTAFYLCASSISNYEQYFGPGTRLTVT.